One T cell receptor beta chain is described in this entry. The sample belongs to a study of blood T cell repertoires in COVID-19. Sequencing was performed with immunoSEQ multiplex PCR; in TCRdb, only in-frame clones are kept and a portion is missing. The sample has more than 200,000 clones; 88% are singletons. CDR3 size: 15 residues. CDR1 SGHTA and CDR2 FQGNSA come from the germline V gene. V gave up 5 bases and J gave up 7 bases, with 19 bases separating them. The receptor was isolated from a woman aged 40 to 50 who had recovered from COVID-19. Material: peripheral blood. This sequence joins TRBV7-2 and TRBJ2-3; possible D gene TRBD1, 6 bases. The CDR3, as DNA: TGTGCCAGCAGCCCCGGGCAGGGGCCCTCGTATACGCAGTATTTT. Its translation is CASSPGQGPSYTQYF.